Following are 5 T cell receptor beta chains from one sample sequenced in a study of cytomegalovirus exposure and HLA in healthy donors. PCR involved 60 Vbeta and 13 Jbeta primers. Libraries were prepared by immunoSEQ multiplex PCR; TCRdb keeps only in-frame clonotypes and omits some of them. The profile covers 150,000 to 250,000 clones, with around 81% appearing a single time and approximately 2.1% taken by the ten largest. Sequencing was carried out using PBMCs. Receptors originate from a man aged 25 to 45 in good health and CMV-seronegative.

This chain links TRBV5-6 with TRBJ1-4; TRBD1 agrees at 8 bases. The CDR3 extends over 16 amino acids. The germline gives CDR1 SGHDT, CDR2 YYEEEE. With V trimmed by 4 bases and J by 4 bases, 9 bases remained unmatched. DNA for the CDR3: TGTGCCAGCAGCAGGAGGACAGGGATACTTAATGAAAAACTGTTTTTT. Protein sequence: CASSRRTGILNEKLFF.

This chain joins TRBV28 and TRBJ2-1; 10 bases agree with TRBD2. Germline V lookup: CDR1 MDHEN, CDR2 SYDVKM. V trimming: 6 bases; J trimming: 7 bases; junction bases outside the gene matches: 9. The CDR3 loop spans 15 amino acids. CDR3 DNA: TGTGCCAGCAGCCTTAGCGGGAGGATGGGGAATGAGCAGTTCTTC. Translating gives CASSLSGRMGNEQFF.

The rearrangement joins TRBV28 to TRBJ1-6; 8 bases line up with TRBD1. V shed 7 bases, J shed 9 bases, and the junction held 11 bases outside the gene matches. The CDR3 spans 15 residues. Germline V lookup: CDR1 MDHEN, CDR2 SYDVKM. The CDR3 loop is CASTRRAGGTSPLHF. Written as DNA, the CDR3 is TGTGCCAGCACTAGGAGGGCAGGGGGCACTTCACCCCTCCACTTT.

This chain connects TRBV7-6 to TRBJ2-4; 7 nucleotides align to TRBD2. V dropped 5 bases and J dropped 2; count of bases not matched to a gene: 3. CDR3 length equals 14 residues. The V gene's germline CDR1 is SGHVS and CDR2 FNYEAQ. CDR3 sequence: CASSGGGTKNIQYF. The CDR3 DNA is TGTGCCAGCAGCGGGGGGGGGACCAAAAACATTCAGTACTTC.

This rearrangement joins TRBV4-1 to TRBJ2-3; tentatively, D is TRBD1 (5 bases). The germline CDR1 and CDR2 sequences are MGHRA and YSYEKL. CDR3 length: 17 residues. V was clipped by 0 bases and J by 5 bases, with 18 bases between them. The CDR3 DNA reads TGCGCCAGCAGCCAAGAATTTTTTACAGGAGTCGGAGATACGCAGTATTTT. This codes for CASSQEFFTGVGDTQYF.